This T cell receptor beta chain emerged from a study of T-cell memory formation after mild COVID-19. Study-wide results and limits: Later expanders leaned CD4+, whereas day 15 to 85 contracting clones were balanced CD4/CD8. In pre-infection memory, a portion of responding clones appeared, which suggested that cross-reactive memory joined. Mainly in CM and EM were contracting CD4+ clones; CD8+ were in EMRA.

TCRdb ran MiXCR on the 5' RACE reads and lists one entry per CDR3 protein. The sample yields roughly 320,000 distinct CDR3 sequences, around 30% seen once. Concerning this clonotype itself: No antigen is known for it.

The sequenced sample consisted of PBMCs or a T cell subset sorted from them (not recorded which). This receptor was identified in an adult woman who had mild COVID-19 (a few samples of this study predate the infection). Cell type and time point are not known.

The chain's CDR3 is CASSQVGNQETQYF. The DNA of the CDR3 is TGCGCCAGCAGCCAAGTAGGGAACCAAGAGACCCAGTACTTC. This sequence joins TRBV4-1 and TRBJ2-5; no clear D. The CDR3 runs to 14 residues. Germline V gene data show CDR1 as MGHRA and CDR2 as YSYEKL. V was cut by 1 base and J by 0 bases, with 6 bases left in between.